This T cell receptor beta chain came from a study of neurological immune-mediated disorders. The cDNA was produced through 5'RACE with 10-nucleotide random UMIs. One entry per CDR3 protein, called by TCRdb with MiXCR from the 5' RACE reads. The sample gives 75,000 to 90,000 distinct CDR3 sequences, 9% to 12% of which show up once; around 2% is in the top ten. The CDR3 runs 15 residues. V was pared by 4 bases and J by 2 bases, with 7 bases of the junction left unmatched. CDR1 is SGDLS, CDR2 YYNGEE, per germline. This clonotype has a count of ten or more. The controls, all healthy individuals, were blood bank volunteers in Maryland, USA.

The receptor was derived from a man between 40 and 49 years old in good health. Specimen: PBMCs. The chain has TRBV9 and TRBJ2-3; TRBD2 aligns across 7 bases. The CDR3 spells CASSPGTTSTDTQYF. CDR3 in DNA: TGTGCCAGCAGCCCCGGGACTACCTCCACAGATACGCAGTATTTT.